This TCR beta chain derives from a study of monozygotic twins with inflammatory bowel disease. Study-wide findings and caveats: Especially with disease activity, IBD patients had fewer clonotypes in common with others than healthy twins did. Whether twins were concordant or discordant made no difference to repertoire similarity, possibly from limited power.

Blood was drawn at under 3 ml per donor. Remarks on this clonotype: Its target is unknown.

Through template switching, UMIs that included a 6-nucleotide sample barcode were added. TCRdb reworked the 5' RACE reads into one entry per CDR3 protein, no DNA. The ten most abundant clones cover more than 2% of a sample with approximately 400,000 distinct CDR3 sequences. Germline-derived CDR1 and CDR2 are SEHNR and FQNEAQ (reference sequence). This CDR3 has 16 residues. Sequencing was done on a sample of blood. This chain joins TRBV7-9 and TRBJ2-5; TCRdb proposes TRBD1, but this gene call is untestable without DNA. The sequence derives from a human donor with ulcerative colitis or Crohn's disease, or a healthy co-twin of an affected twin (not recorded which). Here the CDR3 reads CASSLRGIIEQETQYF. Using reference TRBV7-9 and TRBJ2-5 for the parts outside the CDR3, the full variable domain is DTGVSQNPRHKITKRGQNVTFRCDPISEHNRLYWYRQTLGQGPEFLTYFQNEAQLEKSRLLSDRFSAERPKGSFSTLEIQRTEQGDSAMYLCASSLRGIIEQETQYFGPGTRLLVL.